Below, 20 T cell receptor beta chains from the same sample are listed, as sequenced in a study of T cells in tumors after PD-1 blockade. Indicated time point: second of two post-therapy site-matched biopsies about two months apart. Generated by immunoSEQ multiplex PCR, the TCRdb table keeps only in-frame clones and is missing some. The data show some 8,200 clones, around 57% seen once. Material: tumor tissue, obtained after anti-PD-1 treatment. The source is a human donor with basal cell carcinoma.

There are a few counts of this clone. The gene calls are TRBV5-1 and TRBJ1-3; D is unresolved. This CDR3 is 15 amino acids long. CDR1 is SGHRS and CDR2 is YFSETQ in the germline V gene. V was pared by 2 bases and J by 2 bases, with 11 bases between. The CDR3 loop is CASSFKGDAGNTIYF. For the CDR3, the DNA is TGCGCCAGCAGCTTTAAGGGTGACGCTGGAAACACCATATATTTT.

The V call is TRBV6-1, the J call TRBJ2-7; no clear D. With 2 bases removed from V and 3 bases from J, the gap between germline ends came to 11 bases. CDR3 size: 14 residues. Germline V gives CDR1 MNHNS, CDR2 SASEGT. CDR3 in amino acids: CASSEQPFSYEQYF. CDR3 DNA sequence: TGTGCCAGCAGTGAACAGCCTTTTAGCTACGAGCAGTACTTC.

The chain couples TRBV7-9 to TRBJ2-2; no reliable D call. This CDR3 has 13 amino acids. V lost 5 bases to trimming and J lost 4 bases, with 8 bases between them. Germline assignment: CDR1 SEHNR and CDR2 FQNEAQ (reference sequence). CDR3: CASSPNPTGELFF. The CDR3 DNA sequence: TGTGCCAGCAGCCCGAACCCCACCGGGGAGCTGTTTTTT.

The gene calls are TRBV7-6 and TRBJ2-5; the D is unclear. The germline V and J ends were trimmed by 5 bases and 3 bases, with 10 bases remaining between them. The CDR3 has 13 residues. Per germline, CDR1 SGHVS and CDR2 FNYEAQ. The CDR3 spells CASSQDPKETQYF. The CDR3 DNA is TGTGCCAGCAGCCAGGACCCGAAAGAGACCCAGTACTTC.

The rearrangement links TRBV2 to TRBJ2-5; a weak D match, TRBD1 (5 bases). The germline V gene encodes CDR1 SNHLY and CDR2 FYNNEI. CDR3 length: 15 amino acids. V was shortened by 1 base and J by 4 bases, with 13 bases between the two germline ends. The CDR3 loop reads CASSEDPGSGETQYF. CDR3 nucleotides: TGTGCCAGCAGTGAAGATCCAGGGTCTGGAGAGACCCAGTACTTC.

This clone was detected a few times. V and J are TRBV7-8 and TRBJ2-1; perhaps TRBD1 as D (5 bases). With 2 bases removed from V and 8 bases from J, the gap between germline ends came to 10 bases. Germline assignment: CDR1 SGHVS and CDR2 FQNEAQ. The length of the CDR3 is 13 residues. The CDR3 reads CASSLPRADEQFF. The CDR3 DNA sequence: TGTGCCAGCAGCTTACCCAGGGCGGATGAGCAGTTCTTC. Complete variable domain (other parts from reference TRBV7-8 and TRBJ2-1): GAGVSQSPRYKVAKRGQDVALRCDPISGHVSLFWYQQALGQGPEFLTYFQNEAQLDKSGLPSDRFFAERPEGSVSTLKIQRTQQEDSAVYLCASSLPRADEQFFGPGTRLTVL.

In its sample, this clone was seen a few times. The CDR3 is CASSFGQGAGEQYF. CDR3 coding DNA: TGTGCCAGCAGTTTCGGACAGGGGGCAGGCGAGCAGTACTTC. The chain joins TRBV27 to TRBJ2-7; 11 bases are a match to TRBD1. The ends lost 3 bases at V and 6 bases at J; junction bases unmatched: 4. Germline V CDR1 and CDR2: MNHEY, SMNVEV (reference sequence). The CDR3 runs to 14 residues.

This clone came up a few times. The gene calls are TRBV3-1 (or the pseudogene TRBV3-2) and TRBJ1-2; D gene uncertain. Germline CDR1 LGHDT, CDR2 YNNKEL (reference sequence). There are 16 residues in the CDR3. Between the trimmed V and J ends, which lost 0 bases and 5 bases, there was a span of 16 bases. As DNA, the CDR3 is TGTGCCAGCAGCCAAGATAACGGCAGGAACTCATATGGCTACACCTTC. Its translation is CASSQDNGRNSYGYTF.

This clone was seen a few times. V usage is TRBV6-1 and J usage is TRBJ1-6, with TRBD1 as a possible D gene (6 bases). CDR3 length: 15 amino acids. Germline V lookup: CDR1 MNHNS, CDR2 SASEGT. The V end was cut by 3 bases, the J end by 6 bases, with 12 bases between. The CDR3 loop reads CASSDGGPFNSPLHF. In DNA form, the CDR3 reads TGTGCCAGCAGTGATGGGGGGCCCTTTAATTCACCCCTCCACTTT.

The chain uses TRBV7-9 and TRBJ1-2; 9 bases are a match to TRBD1. The trim removed 3 bases at V and 7 bases at J, leaving 15 bases unmatched. The CDR3 covers 17 residues. The germline CDR1 and CDR2 sequences are SEHNR and FQNEAQ (reference sequence). CDR3 in amino acids: CASSLNVGSGQGFGYTF. The CDR3 DNA reads as TGTGCCAGCAGCTTGAACGTGGGTTCGGGACAGGGTTTTGGCTACACCTTC.

This clone was observed a few times. This sequence joins TRBV30 and TRBJ2-7; D uncertain. The CDR3 extends over 11 amino acids. In germline, CDR1 is GTSNPN, CDR2 SVGIG (reference sequence). V lost 0 bases and J lost 2, with 2 bases in between. The CDR3 sequence: CAWSVTYEQYF. The CDR3 nucleotides read TGTGCCTGGAGTGTAACCTACGAGCAGTACTTC.

The genes are TRBV15 and TRBJ1-2; weak D call: TRBD1 (6 bases). V was cut by 5 bases and J by 6 bases, with 16 bases left in between. Germline CDR1 and CDR2: LNHNV and YYDKDF (reference sequence). CDR3 length equals 14 residues. CDR3 DNA sequence: TGTGCCACCAGCCGTTCACAGGGTACCCATGGCTACACCTTC. This translates into CATSRSQGTHGYTF.

The rearrangement links TRBV27 to TRBJ1-1, with 12 bases fitting TRBD1. The germline V gene has CDR1 MNHEY and CDR2 SMNVEV (reference sequence). J was trimmed by 1 base and V by 1 base; bases with no gene match: 1. This CDR3 is 16 amino acids long. The CDR3 reads CASSLWDRGPNTEAFF. The CDR3 DNA reads TGTGCCAGCAGTTTATGGGACAGGGGGCCGAACACTGAAGCTTTCTTT.

The gene calls are TRBV18 and TRBJ1-2; D gene uncertain. Germline V gene data show CDR1 as KGHSH and CDR2 as LQKENI. Trimming removed 1 base from V and 3 bases from J, with 18 bases in between. There are 17 residues in the CDR3. This CDR3 is CASSPQMEITADYGYTF. The CDR3 coding sequence is TGTGCCAGCTCACCACAAATGGAGATAACCGCGGACTATGGCTACACCTTC.

This chain links TRBV12-3 or TRBV12-4 with TRBJ2-1; D may correspond to TRBD1 or TRBD2 (5 bases each). V lost 8 bases to trimming and J lost 3 bases, with 8 bases between them. The CDR3 length is 12 residues. The CDR3 nucleotides are TGTGCCAGCGGGGGTAACTACAATGAGCAGTTCTTC. Translation: CASGGNYNEQFF.

V usage is TRBV5-1 and J usage is TRBJ2-2; D gene ambiguous. Deletions cut 6 bases from V and 4 bases from J, with 10 bases between. The CDR3 runs 13 residues. In germline, CDR1 is SGHRS, CDR2 YFSETQ. The CDR3 region is CASNPGPTGELFF. As DNA, the CDR3 is TGCGCCAGCAACCCCGGTCCCACCGGGGAGCTGTTTTTT.

J is TRBJ1-1 and V is TRBV29-1; TRBD1 matches 7 bases. V trimming: 6 bases; J trimming: 0 bases; junction bases outside the gene matches: 1. This CDR3 is 12 amino acids long. Germline CDR1 reads SQVTM; CDR2 reads ANQGSEA. CDR3 in amino acids: CSVGQVNTEAFF. In DNA form, the CDR3 reads TGCAGCGTCGGACAGGTGAACACTGAAGCTTTCTTT.

This clone was recorded a few times. V is TRBV6-1 and J is TRBJ1-2; 9 bases agree with TRBD1. The germline V gene encodes CDR1 MNHNS and CDR2 SASEGT. This CDR3 has 15 residues. Germline trimming cut 3 bases from V and 7 bases from J; bases unmatched to any gene: 9. CDR3 amino acids: CASSDRDRAPGGYTF. In nucleotides, the CDR3 is TGTGCCAGCAGTGACCGGGACAGGGCCCCCGGTGGCTACACCTTC.

The chain combines TRBV5-5 with TRBJ1-1; D not resolved. V was pared by 4 bases and J by 5 bases, with 12 bases between. Germline V CDR1 and CDR2: SGHKS, YYEKEE (reference sequence). The CDR3 has 13 amino acids. The CDR3 DNA reads TGTGCCAGCAGCGCCGAAGTGATGACTGAAGCTTTCTTT. This encodes CASSAEVMTEAFF. Full variable domain (missing parts from reference TRBV5-5 and TRBJ1-1): DAGVTQSPTHLIKTRGQQVTLRCSPISGHKSVSWYQQVLGQGPQFIFQYYEKEERGRGNFPDRFSARQFPNYSSELNVNALLLGDSALYLCASSAEVMTEAFFGQGTRLTVV.

The genes are TRBV28 and TRBJ2-7; D remains unclear. V lost 2 bases and J lost 2, with 4 bases in between. The CDR3 has 12 amino acids. Germline CDR1 is MDHEN and CDR2 is SYDVKM. CDR3 residues: CASSLGAYEQYF. The CDR3 DNA reads as TGTGCCAGCAGTTTAGGGGCCTACGAGCAGTACTTC.